These T cell receptor beta chains were read from a single sample in a study of PD-1 blockade in classical Hodgkin lymphoma. Sequencing used immunoSEQ multiplex PCR; TCRdb keeps in-frame clones, though not all of them. The profile shows roughly 77,000 clones, over 85% of them singletons. Source material: peripheral blood mononuclear cells (PBMCs). All receptors come from a human donor with classical Hodgkin lymphoma. CDR3s include the opening cysteine and the closing phenylalanine or tryptophan. The order of the fields is clone size, V gene, J gene, D gene, CDR3 DNA, CDR3 protein. The D gene is left open where the match is weak. Clone size is shown for a subset of rows, as once, few, many or a class of expanded clone.

clone size: .
V gene: TRBV28
J gene: TRBJ2-7
D gene: TRBD1
CDR3 DNA: TGTGCCAGCAGGGACTTCTCGACAGGGAACCTGTATTTC
CDR3 protein: CASRDFSTGNLYF

clone size: .
V gene: TRBV19
J gene: TRBJ2-3
D gene: .
CDR3 DNA: TGTGCCAGTAGCAATCAACTCAGGGACAGCACAGATACGCAGTATTTT
CDR3 protein: CASSNQLRDSTDTQYF

clone size: once
V gene: TRBV6-6
J gene: TRBJ2-5
D gene: TRBD1
CDR3 DNA: TGTGCCAGCGTAGGGTTGGGACAGCAAGAGACCCAGTACTTC
CDR3 protein: CASVGLGQQETQYF

clone size: once
V gene: TRBV2
J gene: TRBJ1-4
D gene: .
CDR3 DNA: TGTGCCAGCAGTGTAGGACGTGACAATGAAAAACTGTTTTTT
CDR3 protein: CASSVGRDNEKLFF

clone size: .
V gene: TRBV11-2
J gene: TRBJ2-3
D gene: TRBD2
CDR3 DNA: TGTGCCAGCAGCTTAGCGGGGGGGCCTACGCAGTATTTT
CDR3 protein: CASSLAGGPTQYF

clone size: .
V gene: TRBV11-2
J gene: TRBJ1-1
D gene: .
CDR3 DNA: TGTGCCAGCAGCTTAGAGATCATTCCGAACACTGAAGCTTTCTTT
CDR3 protein: CASSLEIIPNTEAFF

clone size: .
V gene: TRBV18
J gene: TRBJ1-2
D gene: TRBD1
CDR3 DNA: TGTGCCAGCTCAATCGGACAGGACCAGGGCTACACCTTC
CDR3 protein: CASSIGQDQGYTF

clone size: .
V gene: TRBV29-1
J gene: TRBJ2-7
D gene: TRBD2
CDR3 DNA: TGCAGCGTTACCCTTCGCGGGAGCATTTTTTACGAGCAGTACTTC
CDR3 protein: CSVTLRGSIFYEQYF

clone size: .
V gene: TRBV11-2
J gene: TRBJ2-1
D gene: TRBD2
CDR3 DNA: TGTGCCAGCAGCTTAGATCTGGCGGGGGGGCCGGACCATGAGCAGTTCTTC
CDR3 protein: CASSLDLAGGPDHEQFF

clone size: .
V gene: TRBV5-5
J gene: TRBJ2-2
D gene: .
CDR3 DNA: TGTGCCAGCAGCTCACTCCAGGGGACCGGGGAGCTGTTTTTT
CDR3 protein: CASSSLQGTGELFF

clone size: .
V gene: TRBV18
J gene: TRBJ2-3
D gene: .
CDR3 DNA: TGTGCCAGCTCACCCCAGGGAGGAGGGACAGATACGCAGTATTTT
CDR3 protein: CASSPQGGGTDTQYF

clone size: .
V gene: TRBV14
J gene: TRBJ1-2
D gene: .
CDR3 DNA: TGTGCCAGCAGCGCAGGCTCTAACTATGGCTACACCTTC
CDR3 protein: CASSAGSNYGYTF

clone size: .
V gene: TRBV30
J gene: TRBJ1-5
D gene: TRBD1
CDR3 DNA: TGTGCCTGGAGCCAGGGGGCATCCAATCAGCCCCAGCATTTT
CDR3 protein: CAWSQGASNQPQHF

clone size: once
V gene: TRBV10-3
J gene: TRBJ2-1
D gene: TRBD2
CDR3 DNA: TGTGCCATCACAAGGACTAGCGGGAGCCGTGACGTATCTGAGCAGTTCTTC
CDR3 protein: CAITRTSGSRDVSEQFF

clone size: .
V gene: TRBV28
J gene: TRBJ1-5
D gene: TRBD1
CDR3 DNA: TGTGCCAGCAGAAAGATAGGGACAGGGGGCGTCGATCAGCCCCAGCATTTT
CDR3 protein: CASRKIGTGGVDQPQHF

clone size: once
V gene: TRBV5-8
J gene: TRBJ1-4
D gene: .
CDR3 DNA: TGTGCCAGCAGCCCCCGGCGAGGGCGAACTAATGAAAAACTGTTTTTT
CDR3 protein: CASSPRRGRTNEKLFF

clone size: .
V gene: TRBV9
J gene: TRBJ2-6
D gene: .
CDR3 DNA: TGTGCCAGCAGCGTCTACGGATCTGGGGCCAACGTCCTGACTTTC
CDR3 protein: CASSVYGSGANVLTF

clone size: .
V gene: TRBV9
J gene: TRBJ2-7
D gene: TRBD2
CDR3 DNA: TGTGCCAGCAGCGTAGCGGGAGGGACTGCCACCTACGAGCAGTACTTC
CDR3 protein: CASSVAGGTATYEQYF

clone size: .
V gene: TRBV18
J gene: TRBJ1-2
D gene: .
CDR3 DNA: TGTGCCAGCTCACCACTCCCAGCTAACTATGGCTACACCTTC
CDR3 protein: CASSPLPANYGYTF

clone size: .
V gene: TRBV4-3
J gene: TRBJ2-3
D gene: .
CDR3 DNA: TGCGCCAGCAGCCAAGATGGGCGCGGGGCCACAGATACGCAGTATTTT
CDR3 protein: CASSQDGRGATDTQYF

clone size: .
V gene: TRBV7-2
J gene: TRBJ1-2
D gene: .
CDR3 DNA: TGTGCCAGCAGCTTAAGGCCAGTTCCTATCTATGGCTACACCTTC
CDR3 protein: CASSLRPVPIYGYTF

clone size: .
V gene: TRBV25-1
J gene: TRBJ1-2
D gene: .
CDR3 DNA: TGTGCCAGCAGTGAATATAATCGTGTCGGCGAGGGCTACACCTTC
CDR3 protein: CASSEYNRVGEGYTF

clone size: .
V gene: TRBV20-1
J gene: TRBJ2-7
D gene: .
CDR3 DNA: TGCAGTGCTAATACAGGGTACGAGCAGTACTTC
CDR3 protein: CSANTGYEQYF

clone size: .
V gene: TRBV11-2
J gene: TRBJ2-1
D gene: TRBD2
CDR3 DNA: TGTGCCAGCAGCGCCCAGCGGGGGGCCCCGTCGAATGTTAATGAGCAGTTCTTC
CDR3 protein: CASSAQRGAPSNVNEQFF

clone size: .
V gene: TRBV11-2
J gene: TRBJ1-4
D gene: .
CDR3 DNA: TGTGCCAGCAGCTTCGGACAGTCCCTAAGTGAAAAACTGTTTTTT
CDR3 protein: CASSFGQSLSEKLFF

clone size: .
V gene: TRBV4-1
J gene: TRBJ1-3
D gene: TRBD1
CDR3 DNA: TGCGCCAGCAGCCCTAGCGACCGGGACAGGGCGCATGGAAACACCATATATTTT
CDR3 protein: CASSPSDRDRAHGNTIYF

clone size: .
V gene: TRBV6-1
J gene: TRBJ2-1
D gene: .
CDR3 DNA: TGTGCCAGCAGTGGGGACGCATACAATGAGCAGTTCTTC
CDR3 protein: CASSGDAYNEQFF

clone size: .
V gene: TRBV5-6
J gene: TRBJ1-2
D gene: .
CDR3 DNA: TGTGCCAGCAGCTTGGGTCGGACTGCAGATGGCTACACCTTC
CDR3 protein: CASSLGRTADGYTF

clone size: .
V gene: TRBV6-1
J gene: TRBJ1-3
D gene: .
CDR3 DNA: TGTGCCAGCACGGACCCACTCTTTGGAAACACCATATATTTT
CDR3 protein: CASTDPLFGNTIYF

clone size: .
V gene: TRBV20-1
J gene: TRBJ1-1
D gene: .
CDR3 DNA: TGCAGTGGCTGGGAAAACACTGAAGCTTTCTTT
CDR3 protein: CSGWENTEAFF

clone size: .
V gene: TRBV7-9
J gene: TRBJ1-2
D gene: .
CDR3 DNA: TGTGCCAGCAGCATGGACAGCTATGGCTACACCTTC
CDR3 protein: CASSMDSYGYTF

clone size: .
V gene: TRBV10-3
J gene: TRBJ2-7
D gene: TRBD2
CDR3 DNA: TGTGCCATCAGGACTAGCGGGGTTAGCGAGCAGTACTTC
CDR3 protein: CAIRTSGVSEQYF

clone size: .
V gene: TRBV5-1
J gene: TRBJ2-3
D gene: TRBD2
CDR3 DNA: TGCGCCAGCAGCTTGGCGAGCGGGAGTGGGGCAGATACGCAGTATTTT
CDR3 protein: CASSLASGSGADTQYF

clone size: .
V gene: TRBV19
J gene: TRBJ2-3
D gene: .
CDR3 DNA: TGTGCCAGTAGTATCTCGCGGGCCCGCACAGATACGCAGTATTTT
CDR3 protein: CASSISRARTDTQYF

clone size: .
V gene: TRBV6-1
J gene: TRBJ1-2
D gene: TRBD1
CDR3 DNA: TGTGCCAGCAGCCACGACAGGGGATTAAGTTATGGCTACACCTTC
CDR3 protein: CASSHDRGLSYGYTF

clone size: .
V gene: TRBV4-1
J gene: TRBJ2-7
D gene: .
CDR3 DNA: TGCGCCAGCAGCCAAGAAATCCGGCGAGGGAACGAGCAGTACTTC
CDR3 protein: CASSQEIRRGNEQYF

clone size: .
V gene: TRBV6-1
J gene: TRBJ1-6
D gene: .
CDR3 DNA: TGTGCCAGCAGTGTGACCTGGGACATTAATAATTCACCCCTCCACTTT
CDR3 protein: CASSVTWDINNSPLHF

clone size: .
V gene: TRBV7-3
J gene: TRBJ2-2
D gene: .
CDR3 DNA: TGTGCCAGCAGCTTAGGCAGGAACACCGGGGAGCTGTTTTTT
CDR3 protein: CASSLGRNTGELFF

clone size: .
V gene: TRBV6-5
J gene: TRBJ2-5
D gene: TRBD1
CDR3 DNA: TGTGCCAGCAGCACAGCCGACAGGGGCGCGACCCAGTACTTC
CDR3 protein: CASSTADRGATQYF

clone size: .
V gene: TRBV5-1
J gene: TRBJ1-3
D gene: .
CDR3 DNA: TGCGCCAGCAGCTTCAACCACGGACTGACTAGCTCTGGAAACACCATATATTTT
CDR3 protein: CASSFNHGLTSSGNTIYF

clone size: .
V gene: TRBV9
J gene: TRBJ1-1
D gene: TRBD1
CDR3 DNA: TGTGCCAGCAACCTTGTGGACAGGGTAACGAACACTGAAGCTTTCTTT
CDR3 protein: CASNLVDRVTNTEAFF

clone size: once
V gene: TRBV6-6
J gene: TRBJ1-5
D gene: TRBD1
CDR3 DNA: TGTGCCAGCAGACTTCGACAGGGAAAGAGGGATCAGCCCCAGCATTTT
CDR3 protein: CASRLRQGKRDQPQHF

clone size: .
V gene: TRBV7-8
J gene: TRBJ1-1
D gene: TRBD1
CDR3 DNA: TGTGCCAGCAGCCCCCGGTCCGTGGGGGGGACAGGGTACCACTTTAAAGCTTTCTTT
CDR3 protein: CASSPRSVGGTGYHFKAFF

clone size: once
V gene: TRBV5-1
J gene: TRBJ2-2
D gene: TRBD2
CDR3 DNA: TGCGCCAGCAGCTTTCCTAGCGGGAGTGAGAACACCGGGGAGCTGTTTTTT
CDR3 protein: CASSFPSGSENTGELFF

clone size: .
V gene: TRBV2
J gene: TRBJ1-2
D gene: .
CDR3 DNA: TGTGCCAGCAGCCCTACAGGGTACTACACCTTC
CDR3 protein: CASSPTGYYTF

clone size: .
V gene: TRBV7-8
J gene: TRBJ1-2
D gene: TRBD1
CDR3 DNA: TGTGCCAGCAGCTCAGGGGGCTATGGCTACACCTTC
CDR3 protein: CASSSGGYGYTF

clone size: .
V gene: TRBV6-6
J gene: TRBJ2-5
D gene: TRBD1
CDR3 DNA: TGTGCCAGCAGGGACCCCTCATTCGGGACAGAAGAGACCCAGTACTTC
CDR3 protein: CASRDPSFGTEETQYF

clone size: .
V gene: TRBV27
J gene: TRBJ1-1
D gene: .
CDR3 DNA: TGTGCCAGCAGTTTCAAGTCGGGACTCGGAACTGAAGCTTTCTTT
CDR3 protein: CASSFKSGLGTEAFF

clone size: .
V gene: TRBV18
J gene: TRBJ2-5
D gene: .
CDR3 DNA: TGTGCCAGCTCACCTTATTCTTCGGAGACCCAGTACTTC
CDR3 protein: CASSPYSSETQYF

clone size: .
V gene: TRBV7-3
J gene: TRBJ1-1
D gene: TRBD1
CDR3 DNA: TGTGCCAGCAGCGCGACAGGGGGTTTGGTCACTGAAGCTTTCTTT
CDR3 protein: CASSATGGLVTEAFF

clone size: .
V gene: TRBV27
J gene: TRBJ2-1
D gene: TRBD2
CDR3 DNA: TGTGCCAGCAGTCCGGGACTAGCGGGAGTTGAGCAGTTCTTC
CDR3 protein: CASSPGLAGVEQFF

clone size: .
V gene: TRBV6-5
J gene: TRBJ2-2
D gene: .
CDR3 DNA: TGTGCCAGCGGAGGGGGGGGAAACACCGGGGAGCTGTTTTTT
CDR3 protein: CASGGGGNTGELFF

clone size: .
V gene: TRBV11-3
J gene: TRBJ2-7
D gene: .
CDR3 DNA: TGTGCCAGCAGCCGAGGGACTGCAGTGATCTACGAGCAGTACTTC
CDR3 protein: CASSRGTAVIYEQYF

clone size: .
V gene: TRBV2
J gene: TRBJ2-2
D gene: .
CDR3 DNA: TGTGCCAGCCGCTGGGTGGGCGCCACCGGGGAGCTGTTTTTT
CDR3 protein: CASRWVGATGELFF

clone size: .
V gene: TRBV5-1
J gene: TRBJ2-5
D gene: .
CDR3 DNA: TGCGCCAGCAGCATCATGCGGGGTATGACCCAGTACTTC
CDR3 protein: CASSIMRGMTQYF